The source of this T cell receptor beta chain is a study of T-cell reconstitution after alpha-beta-depleted transplantation in children. Regarding the study as a whole: Where alpha-beta T cells came from about two months after transplant was reportedly several hundred expanded graft clones. Newly made T cells mostly supplied T-cell counts and diversity one year after transplant.

This clonotype appeared a few times. Its antigen is unknown. Preparation of the TCRbeta library was carried out with unique molecular identifiers. TCRdb passed the PCR reads through MiXCR, listing each CDR3 protein once. The profile shows fewer than 550,000 distinct CDR3 sequences, about an eighth of them singletons. This CDR3 is built from 16 residues. J lost 7 bases, V lost 2 bases, and 13 bases had no gene match. Germline V gene sequence: CDR1 GTSNPN, CDR2 SVGIG (reference sequence). The specimen was PBMCs, mostly from graft donor cells, collected 180 days after TCRalphabeta/CD19-depleted stem cell transplant. The genes are TRBV30 and TRBJ2-1; the match to TRBD2 covers 8 bases. This clonotype was obtained from a female patient between 2 and 15 years old who had a stem cell transplant for aplastic anemia, so the T cells may come from the graft donor. The CDR3 region has the DNA TGTGCCTGGAGTCCCATCCAGCGGGAGTCTTATAATGAGCAGTTCTTC. Translating gives CAWSPIQRESYNEQFF.